The subject of this entry is one T cell receptor beta chain. The antigen remains unidentified. This entry is derived from a study of cytomegalovirus exposure and HLA in healthy donors. Study observations and caveats: Some V segments could not be told apart, so they were left out, TRBV6-2 and TRBV6-3 among them.

Germline lookup yields CDR1 KGHSH and CDR2 LQKENI. V shed 6 bases, J shed 6 bases, and the junction held 7 bases outside the gene matches. The CDR3 length is 14 residues. PCR involved 60 Vbeta and 13 Jbeta primers. Method: immunoSEQ multiplex PCR; TCRdb's copy keeps in-frame clones and lacks some. The sample consists of roughly 200,000 clones, approximately 80% of them appearing once. The TCR comes from a boy aged 2 to 10 in good health and CMV-seronegative. The V and J genes are TRBV18 and TRBJ1-2, with 10 bases matching TRBD1. Sequenced input: PBMCs. This CDR3 is CASSRDRGRDGYTF. The DNA of the CDR3 is TGTGCCAGCTCTCGCGACAGGGGGCGAGATGGCTACACCTTC.